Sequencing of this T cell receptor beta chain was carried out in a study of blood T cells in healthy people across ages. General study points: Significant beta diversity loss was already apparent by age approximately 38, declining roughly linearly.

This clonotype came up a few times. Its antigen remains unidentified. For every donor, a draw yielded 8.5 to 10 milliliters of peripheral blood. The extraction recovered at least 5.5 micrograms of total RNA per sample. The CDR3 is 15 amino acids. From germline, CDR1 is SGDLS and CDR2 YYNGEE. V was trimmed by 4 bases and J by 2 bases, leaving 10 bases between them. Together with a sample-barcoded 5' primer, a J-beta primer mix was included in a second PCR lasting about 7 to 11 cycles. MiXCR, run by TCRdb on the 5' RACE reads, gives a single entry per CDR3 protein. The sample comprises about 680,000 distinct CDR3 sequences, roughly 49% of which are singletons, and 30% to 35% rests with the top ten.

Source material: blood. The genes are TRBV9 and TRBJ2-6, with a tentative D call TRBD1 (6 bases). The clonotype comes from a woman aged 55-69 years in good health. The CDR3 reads CASSPRGAGANVLTF. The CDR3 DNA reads TGTGCCAGCAGCCCCAGGGGAGCTGGGGCCAACGTCCTGACTTTC.